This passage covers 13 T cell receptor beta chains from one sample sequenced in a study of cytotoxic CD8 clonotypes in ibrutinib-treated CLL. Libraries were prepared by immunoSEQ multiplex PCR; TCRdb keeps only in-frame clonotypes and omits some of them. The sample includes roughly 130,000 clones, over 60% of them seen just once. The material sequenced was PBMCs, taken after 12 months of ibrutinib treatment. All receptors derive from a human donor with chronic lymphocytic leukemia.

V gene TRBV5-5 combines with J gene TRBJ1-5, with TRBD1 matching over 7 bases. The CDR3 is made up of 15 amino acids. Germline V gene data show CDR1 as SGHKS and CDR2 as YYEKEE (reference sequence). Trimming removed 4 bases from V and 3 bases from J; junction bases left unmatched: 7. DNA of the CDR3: TGTGCCAGCAGCCACACAGGGGATAACAATCAGCCCCAGCATTTT. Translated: CASSHTGDNNQPQHF.

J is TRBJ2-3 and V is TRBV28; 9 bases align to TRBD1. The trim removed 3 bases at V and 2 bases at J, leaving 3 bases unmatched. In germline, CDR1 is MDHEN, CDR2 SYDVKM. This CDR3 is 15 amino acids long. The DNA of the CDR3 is TGTGCCAGCAGTTTGGACAGGGGATCCACAGATACGCAGTATTTT. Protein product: CASSLDRGSTDTQYF.

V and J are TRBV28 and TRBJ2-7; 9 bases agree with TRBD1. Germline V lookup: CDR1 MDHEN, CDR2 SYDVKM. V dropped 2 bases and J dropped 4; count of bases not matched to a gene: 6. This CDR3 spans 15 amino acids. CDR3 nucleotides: TGTGCCAGCAGTTTACTCGGACAGGGGCCGTACGAGCAGTACTTC. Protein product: CASSLLGQGPYEQYF.

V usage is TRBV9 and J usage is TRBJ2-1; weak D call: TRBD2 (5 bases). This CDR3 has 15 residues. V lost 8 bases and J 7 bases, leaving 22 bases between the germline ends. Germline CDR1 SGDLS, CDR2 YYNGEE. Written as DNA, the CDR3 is TGTGCCAGTACGAGGGTTTTAGGGCCCGGTAATGAGCAGTTCTTC. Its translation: CASTRVLGPGNEQFF.

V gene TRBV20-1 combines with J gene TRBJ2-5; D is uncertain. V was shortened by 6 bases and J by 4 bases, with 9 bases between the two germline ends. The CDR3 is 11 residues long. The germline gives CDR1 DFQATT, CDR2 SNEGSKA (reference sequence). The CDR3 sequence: CSARRAETQYF. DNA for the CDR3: TGCAGTGCCAGACGGGCAGAGACCCAGTACTTC.

CDR3 in DNA: TGTGCCAGCAGCCCTAAATTACGGGACGGGAGACCTTCCTACGAGCAGTACTTC. Protein: CASSPKLRDGRPSYEQYF. J is TRBJ2-7 and V is TRBV7-9; a weak D match, TRBD2 (6 bases). Germline loops: CDR1 SEHNR, CDR2 FQNEAQ (reference sequence). Between the trimmed V and J ends, which lost 5 bases and 1 base, there was a span of 24 bases. The CDR3 totals 18 residues.

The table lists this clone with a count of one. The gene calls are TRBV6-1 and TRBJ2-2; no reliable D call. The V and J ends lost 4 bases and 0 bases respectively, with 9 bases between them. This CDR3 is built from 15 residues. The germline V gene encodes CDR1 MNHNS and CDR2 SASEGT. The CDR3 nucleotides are TGTGCCAGCAGTGGTTATAGGCCGAACACCGGGGAGCTGTTTTTT. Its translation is CASSGYRPNTGELFF.

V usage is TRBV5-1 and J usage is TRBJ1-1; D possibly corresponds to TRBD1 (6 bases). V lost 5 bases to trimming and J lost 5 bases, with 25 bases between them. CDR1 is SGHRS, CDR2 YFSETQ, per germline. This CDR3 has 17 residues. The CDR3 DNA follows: TGCGCCAGCAGGGACGGAACGACAGGATGGATAGGAACTGAAGCTTTCTTT. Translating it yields CASRDGTTGWIGTEAFF.

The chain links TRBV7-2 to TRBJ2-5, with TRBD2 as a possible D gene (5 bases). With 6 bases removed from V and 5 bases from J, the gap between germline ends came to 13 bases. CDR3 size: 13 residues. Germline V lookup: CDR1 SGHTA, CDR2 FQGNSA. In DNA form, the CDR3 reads TGTGCCAGCAGATACCCTCCGGGGGAGACCCAGTACTTC. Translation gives CASRYPPGETQYF.

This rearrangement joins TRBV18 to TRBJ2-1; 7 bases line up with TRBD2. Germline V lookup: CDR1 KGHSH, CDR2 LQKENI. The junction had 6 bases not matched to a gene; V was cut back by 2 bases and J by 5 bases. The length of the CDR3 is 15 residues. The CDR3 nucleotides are TGTGCCAGCTCACCATCTAGCGGAGGAAACAATGAGCAGTTCTTC. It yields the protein CASSPSSGGNNEQFF. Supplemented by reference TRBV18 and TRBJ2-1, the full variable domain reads NAGVMQNPRHLVRRRGQEARLRCSPMKGHSHVYWYRQLPEEGLKFMVYLQKENIIDESGMPKERFSAEFPKEGPSILRIQQVVRGDSAAYFCASSPSSGGNNEQFFGPGTRLTVL.

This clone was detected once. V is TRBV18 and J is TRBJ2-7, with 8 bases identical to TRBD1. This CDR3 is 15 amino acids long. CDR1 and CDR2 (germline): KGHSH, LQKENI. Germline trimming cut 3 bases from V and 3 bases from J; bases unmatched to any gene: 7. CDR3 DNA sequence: TGTGCCAGCTCACCTCTGGGACAGGCTTTCTACGAGCAGTACTTC. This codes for CASSPLGQAFYEQYF.

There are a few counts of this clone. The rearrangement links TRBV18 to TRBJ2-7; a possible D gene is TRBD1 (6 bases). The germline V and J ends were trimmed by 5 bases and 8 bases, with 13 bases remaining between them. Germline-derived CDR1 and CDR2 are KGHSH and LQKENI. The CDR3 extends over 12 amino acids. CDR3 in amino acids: CASSTGGTQQYF. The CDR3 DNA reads TGTGCCAGCTCAACCGGTGGGACACAGCAGTACTTC.

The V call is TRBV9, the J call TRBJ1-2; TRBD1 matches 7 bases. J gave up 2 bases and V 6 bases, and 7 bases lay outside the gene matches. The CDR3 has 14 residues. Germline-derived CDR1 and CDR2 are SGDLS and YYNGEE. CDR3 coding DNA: TGTGCCAGCACACGACAGGGCTTGAACTATGGCTACACCTTC. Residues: CASTRQGLNYGYTF.